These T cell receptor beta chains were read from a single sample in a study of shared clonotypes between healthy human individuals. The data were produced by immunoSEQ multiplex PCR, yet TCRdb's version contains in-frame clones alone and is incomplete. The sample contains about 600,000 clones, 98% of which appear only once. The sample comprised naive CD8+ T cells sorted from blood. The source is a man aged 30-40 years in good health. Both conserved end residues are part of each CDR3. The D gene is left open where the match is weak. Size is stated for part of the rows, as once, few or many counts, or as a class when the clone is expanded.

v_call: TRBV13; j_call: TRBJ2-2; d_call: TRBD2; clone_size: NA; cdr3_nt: TGTGCCAGCAGCTTAGGTCTTAGCGGGAGCGCCGGGGAGCTGTTTTTT; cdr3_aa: CASSLGLSGSAGELFF
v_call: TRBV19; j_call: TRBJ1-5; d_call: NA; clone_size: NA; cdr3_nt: TGTGCCAGTAGTATAGGGGTGAATCAGCCCCAGCATTTT; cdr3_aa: CASSIGVNQPQHF
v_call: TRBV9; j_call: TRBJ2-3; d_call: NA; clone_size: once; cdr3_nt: TGTGCCAGCAGCGTCGGGACTCTCACAGATACGCAGTATTTT; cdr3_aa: CASSVGTLTDTQYF
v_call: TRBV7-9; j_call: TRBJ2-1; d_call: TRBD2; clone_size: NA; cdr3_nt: TGTGCCAGCAGCTCACCCACTAGCGGGGGTGAGCAGTTCTTC; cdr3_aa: CASSSPTSGGEQFF
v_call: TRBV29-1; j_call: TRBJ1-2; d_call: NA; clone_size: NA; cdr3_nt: TGCAGCGTTGTTGGCCGGGACGGACCAAACTATGGCTACACCTTC; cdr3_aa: CSVVGRDGPNYGYTF
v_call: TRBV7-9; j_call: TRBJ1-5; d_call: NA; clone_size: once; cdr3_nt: TGTGCCAGCAGCCCCGTGAGCAATCAGCCCCAGCATTTT; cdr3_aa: CASSPVSNQPQHF
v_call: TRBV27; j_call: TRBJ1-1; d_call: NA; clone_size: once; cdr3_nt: TGTGCCAGCGGGGATCGGGGGGGATATTTAGGCACTGAAGCTTTCTTT; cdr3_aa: CASGDRGGYLGTEAFF
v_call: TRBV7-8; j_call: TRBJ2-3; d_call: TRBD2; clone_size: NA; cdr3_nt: TGTGCCAGCAGCTTAGTCAGCGGGGATTGGTCTGATACGCAGTATTTT; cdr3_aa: CASSLVSGDWSDTQYF
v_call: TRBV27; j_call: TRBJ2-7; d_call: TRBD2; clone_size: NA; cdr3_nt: TGTGCCAGCAGTTTGCGGGGGGAGCAGTACTTC; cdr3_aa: CASSLRGEQYF
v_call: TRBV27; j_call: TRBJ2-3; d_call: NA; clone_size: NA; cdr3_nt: TGTGCCAGCAGTTTATTAGGGGGAACAGATACGCAGTATTTT; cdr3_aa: CASSLLGGTDTQYF